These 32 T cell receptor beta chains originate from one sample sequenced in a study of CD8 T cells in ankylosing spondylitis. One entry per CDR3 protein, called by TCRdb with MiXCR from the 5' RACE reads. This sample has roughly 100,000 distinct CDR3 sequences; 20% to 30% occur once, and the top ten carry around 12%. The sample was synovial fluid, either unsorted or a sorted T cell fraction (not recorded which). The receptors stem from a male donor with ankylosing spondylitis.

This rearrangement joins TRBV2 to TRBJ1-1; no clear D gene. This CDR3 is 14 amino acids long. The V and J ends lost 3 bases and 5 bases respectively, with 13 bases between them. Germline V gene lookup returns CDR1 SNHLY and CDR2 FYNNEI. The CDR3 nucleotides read TGTGCCAGCAGTGAGATCCGGGGAGGGACTGAAGCTTTCTTT. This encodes CASSEIRGGTEAFF.

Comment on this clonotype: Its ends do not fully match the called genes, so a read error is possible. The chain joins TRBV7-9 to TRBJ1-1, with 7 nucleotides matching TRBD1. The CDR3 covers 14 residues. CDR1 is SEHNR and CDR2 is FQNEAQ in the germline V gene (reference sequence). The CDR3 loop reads CASSSQGGNTEVFF. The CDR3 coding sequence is TGTGCCAGCAGCTCCCAGGGGGGAAACACTGAAGTTTTCTTT.

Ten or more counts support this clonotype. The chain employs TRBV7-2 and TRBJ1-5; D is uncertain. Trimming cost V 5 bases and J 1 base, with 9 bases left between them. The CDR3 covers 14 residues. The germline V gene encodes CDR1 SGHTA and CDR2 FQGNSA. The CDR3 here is CASSLTPSNQPQHF. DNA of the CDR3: TGTGCCAGCAGCCTTACGCCCAGCAATCAGCCCCAGCATTTT.

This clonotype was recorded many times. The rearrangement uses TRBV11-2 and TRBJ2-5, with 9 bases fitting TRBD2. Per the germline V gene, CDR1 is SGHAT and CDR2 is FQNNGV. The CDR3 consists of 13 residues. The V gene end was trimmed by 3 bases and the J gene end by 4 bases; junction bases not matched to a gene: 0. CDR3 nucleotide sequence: TGTGCCAGCAGCTTTAGCGGGGGAGAGACCCAGTACTTC. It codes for CASSFSGGETQYF.

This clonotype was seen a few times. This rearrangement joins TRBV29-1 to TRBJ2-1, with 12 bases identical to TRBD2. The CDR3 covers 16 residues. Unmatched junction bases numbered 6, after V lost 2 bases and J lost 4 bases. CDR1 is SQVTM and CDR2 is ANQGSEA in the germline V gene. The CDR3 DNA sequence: TGCAGCGTTGAAACAGGGACTAGCGGGCGGTACAATGAGCAGTTCTTC. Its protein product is CSVETGTSGRYNEQFF.

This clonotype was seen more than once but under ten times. DNA for the CDR3: TGCAGTGCTAGAGATCACCGGCGGGAGGACACCGGGGAGCTGTTTTTT. As protein: CSARDHRREDTGELFF. The J gene is TRBJ2-2, the V gene TRBV20-1; TRBD2 aligns across 8 bases. Germline lookup yields CDR1 DFQATT and CDR2 SNEGSKA (reference sequence). Losses at the gene ends were 0 bases for V and 3 bases for J; bases not matched to a gene: 6. CDR3 length equals 16 residues.

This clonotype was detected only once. The CDR3 spells CASTKAPPSYEQYV. CDR3 in DNA: TGCGCCAGCACCAAAGCCCCCCCCTCCTACGAGCAGTACGTC. The genes are TRBV5-1 and TRBJ2-7; D gene uncertain. V lost 6 bases and J 0 bases, leaving 13 bases between the germline ends. This CDR3 is built from 14 residues. Germline-derived CDR1 and CDR2 are SGHRS and YFSETQ.

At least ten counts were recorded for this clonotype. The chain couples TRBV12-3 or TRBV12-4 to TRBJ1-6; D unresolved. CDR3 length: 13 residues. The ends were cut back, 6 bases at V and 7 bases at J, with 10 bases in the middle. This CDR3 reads CASSLTPNSPLHF. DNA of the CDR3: TGTGCCAGCAGCCTCACCCCCAATTCACCCCTCCACTTT.

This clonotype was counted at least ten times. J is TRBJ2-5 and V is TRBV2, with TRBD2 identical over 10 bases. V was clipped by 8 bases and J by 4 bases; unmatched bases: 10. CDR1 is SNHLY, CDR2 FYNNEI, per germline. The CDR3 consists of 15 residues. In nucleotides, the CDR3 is TGTGCCAGCCGTAGCCTAGCGGGAGTTCTAGAGACCCAGTACTTC. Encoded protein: CASRSLAGVLETQYF.

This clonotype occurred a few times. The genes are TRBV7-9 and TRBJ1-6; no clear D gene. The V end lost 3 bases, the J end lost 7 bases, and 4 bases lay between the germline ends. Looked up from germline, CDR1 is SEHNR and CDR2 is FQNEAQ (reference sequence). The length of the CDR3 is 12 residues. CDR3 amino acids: CASSFVNSPLHF. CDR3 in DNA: TGTGCCAGCAGCTTCGTCAATTCACCCCTCCACTTT.

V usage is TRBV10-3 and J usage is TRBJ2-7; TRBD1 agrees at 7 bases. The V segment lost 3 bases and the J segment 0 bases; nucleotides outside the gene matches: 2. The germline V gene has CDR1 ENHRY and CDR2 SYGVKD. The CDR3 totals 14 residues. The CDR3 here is CAISEQGSSYEQYF. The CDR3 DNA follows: TGTGCCATCAGTGAACAGGGGTCCTCCTACGAGCAGTACTTC.

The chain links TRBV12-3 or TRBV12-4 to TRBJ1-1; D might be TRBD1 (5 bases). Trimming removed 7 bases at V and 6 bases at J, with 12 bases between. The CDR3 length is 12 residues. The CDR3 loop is CASTGQGAEAFF. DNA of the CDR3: TGTGCCAGCACCGGACAAGGGGCTGAAGCTTTCTTT.

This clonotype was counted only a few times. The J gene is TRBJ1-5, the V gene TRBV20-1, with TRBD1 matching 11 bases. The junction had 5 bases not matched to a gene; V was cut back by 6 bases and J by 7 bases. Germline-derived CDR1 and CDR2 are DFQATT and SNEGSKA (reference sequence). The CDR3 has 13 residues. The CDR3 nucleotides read TGCAGTGCCCAGGGACAGGGGGACCAGCCCCAGCATTTT. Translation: CSAQGQGDQPQHF.

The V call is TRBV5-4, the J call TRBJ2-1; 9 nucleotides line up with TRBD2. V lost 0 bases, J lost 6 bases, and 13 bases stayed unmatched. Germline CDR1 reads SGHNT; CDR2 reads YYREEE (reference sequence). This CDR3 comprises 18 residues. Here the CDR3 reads CASSLAPGGAGGTNEQFF. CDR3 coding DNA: TGTGCCAGCAGCTTGGCCCCGGGAGGGGCGGGAGGGACCAATGAGCAGTTCTTC.

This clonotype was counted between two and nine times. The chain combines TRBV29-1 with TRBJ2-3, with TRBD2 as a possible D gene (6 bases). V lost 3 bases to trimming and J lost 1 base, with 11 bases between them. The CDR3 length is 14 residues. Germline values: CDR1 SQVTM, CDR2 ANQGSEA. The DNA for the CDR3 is TGCAGCGTTGAGGGAGGCAGGCGCACAGATACGCAGTATTTT. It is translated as CSVEGGRRTDTQYF.

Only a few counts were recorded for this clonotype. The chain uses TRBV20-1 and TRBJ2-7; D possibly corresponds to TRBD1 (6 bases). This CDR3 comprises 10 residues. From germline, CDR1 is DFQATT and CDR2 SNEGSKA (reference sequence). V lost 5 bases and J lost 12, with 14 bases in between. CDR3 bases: TGCAGTGCTTTCCCGGGACATCCGTACGTC. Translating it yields CSAFPGHPYV.

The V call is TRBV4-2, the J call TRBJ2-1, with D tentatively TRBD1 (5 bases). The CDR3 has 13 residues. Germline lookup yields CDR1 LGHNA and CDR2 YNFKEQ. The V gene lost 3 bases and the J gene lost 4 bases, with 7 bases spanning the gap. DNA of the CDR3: TGTGCCAGCAGCCATCCAGGGTACAATGAGCAGTTCTTC. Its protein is CASSHPGYNEQFF.

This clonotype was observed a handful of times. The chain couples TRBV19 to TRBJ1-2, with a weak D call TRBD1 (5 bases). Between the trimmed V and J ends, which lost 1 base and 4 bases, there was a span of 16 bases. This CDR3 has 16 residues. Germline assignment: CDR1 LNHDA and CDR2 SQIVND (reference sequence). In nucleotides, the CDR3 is TGTGCCAGTAGTATAGCGGGGACGGACCCTTCCTATGGCTACACCTTC. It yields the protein CASSIAGTDPSYGYTF.

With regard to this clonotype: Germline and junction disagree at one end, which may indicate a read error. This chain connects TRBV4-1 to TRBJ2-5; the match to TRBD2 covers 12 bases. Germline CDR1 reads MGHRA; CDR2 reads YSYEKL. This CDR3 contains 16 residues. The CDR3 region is CASSQGLAGGSRAQYF. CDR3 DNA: TGCGCCAGCAGTCAAGGCCTAGCGGGAGGGTCACGGGCCCAGTACTTC.

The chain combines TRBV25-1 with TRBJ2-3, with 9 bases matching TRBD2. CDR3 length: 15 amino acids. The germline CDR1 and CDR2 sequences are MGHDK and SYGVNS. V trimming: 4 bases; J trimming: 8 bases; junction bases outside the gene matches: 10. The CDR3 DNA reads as TGTGCCAGCAGTGCGCCTAGCGGGATGGTGGCTACGCAGTATTTT. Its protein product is CASSAPSGMVATQYF.

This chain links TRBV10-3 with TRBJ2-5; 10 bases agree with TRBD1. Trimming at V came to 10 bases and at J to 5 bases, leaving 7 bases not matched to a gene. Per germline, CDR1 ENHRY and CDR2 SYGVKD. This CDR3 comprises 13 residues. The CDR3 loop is CANRQGAGETQYF. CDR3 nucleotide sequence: TGTGCCAACCGACAGGGGGCAGGGGAGACCCAGTACTTC.

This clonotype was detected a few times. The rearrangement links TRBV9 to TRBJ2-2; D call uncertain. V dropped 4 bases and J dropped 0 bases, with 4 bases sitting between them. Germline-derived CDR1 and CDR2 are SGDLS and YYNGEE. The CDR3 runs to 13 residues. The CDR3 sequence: CASSPANTGELFF. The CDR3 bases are TGTGCCAGCAGCCCCGCGAACACCGGGGAGCTGTTTTTT.

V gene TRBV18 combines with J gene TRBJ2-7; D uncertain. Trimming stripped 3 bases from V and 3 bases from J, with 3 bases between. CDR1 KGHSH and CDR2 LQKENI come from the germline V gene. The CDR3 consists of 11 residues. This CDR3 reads CASSPGYEQYV. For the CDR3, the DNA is TGTGCCAGCTCACCCGGCTACGAGCAGTACGTC.

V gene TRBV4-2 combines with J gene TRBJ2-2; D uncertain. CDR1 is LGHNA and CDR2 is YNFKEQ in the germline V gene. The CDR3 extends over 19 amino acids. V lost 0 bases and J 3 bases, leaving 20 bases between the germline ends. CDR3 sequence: CASSQDWSLFLSYTGELFF. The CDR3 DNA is TGTGCCAGCAGCCAAGACTGGAGCCTTTTTTTGTCGTACACCGGGGAGCTGTTTTTT.

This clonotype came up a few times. The CDR3 nucleotides are TGTGCCAGCAGCTTGGATCGGGGACAGCCCCAGCATTTT. Translated: CASSLDRGQPQHF. This chain uses TRBV5-6 with TRBJ1-5; the D is unclear. The CDR3 length is 13 residues. With 0 bases removed from V and 7 bases from J, the gap between germline ends came to 8 bases. CDR1 SGHDT and CDR2 YYEEEE come from the germline V gene.

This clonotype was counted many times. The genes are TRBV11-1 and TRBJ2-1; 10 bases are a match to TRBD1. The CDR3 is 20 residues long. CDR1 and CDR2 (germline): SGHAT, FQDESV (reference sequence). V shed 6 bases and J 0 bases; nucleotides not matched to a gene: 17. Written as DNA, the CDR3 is TGTGCCAGCAGTCGTGACGGACAGGGGGGTTTTCGAACCTCCTACAATGAGCAGTTCTTC. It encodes CASSRDGQGGFRTSYNEQFF.

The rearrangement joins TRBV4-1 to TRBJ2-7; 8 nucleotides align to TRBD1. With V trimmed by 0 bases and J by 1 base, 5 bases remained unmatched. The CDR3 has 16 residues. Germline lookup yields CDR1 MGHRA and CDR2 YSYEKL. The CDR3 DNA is TGCGCCAGCAGCCAAGATCAGACAGGGGAGTCCTACGAGCAGTACTTC. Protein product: CASSQDQTGESYEQYF.

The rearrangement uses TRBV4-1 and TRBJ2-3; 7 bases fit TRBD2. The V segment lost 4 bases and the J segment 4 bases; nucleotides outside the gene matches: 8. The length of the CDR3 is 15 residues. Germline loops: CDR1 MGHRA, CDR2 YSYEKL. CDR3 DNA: TGCGCCAGCAGCCGAGCGGCTAGCGGCCCAGATACGCAGTATTTT. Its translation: CASSRAASGPDTQYF.

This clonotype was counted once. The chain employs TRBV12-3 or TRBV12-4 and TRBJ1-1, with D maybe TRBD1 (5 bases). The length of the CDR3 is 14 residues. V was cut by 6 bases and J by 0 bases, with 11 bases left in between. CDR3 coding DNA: TGTGCCAGCAGGTGGGGGACCCTGAACACTGAAGCTTTCTTT. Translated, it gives CASRWGTLNTEAFF.

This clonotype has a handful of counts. The CDR3 spells CASSLDHRTSGKYNEQFF. The CDR3 DNA follows: TGTGCCAGCAGCTTAGATCACAGGACTAGCGGGAAGTACAATGAGCAGTTCTTC. J is TRBJ2-1 and V is TRBV11-2; 12 nucleotides match TRBD2. The V segment lost 0 bases and the J segment 4 bases; nucleotides outside the gene matches: 7. Germline-derived CDR1 and CDR2 are SGHAT and FQNNGV. The CDR3 is 18 residues long.

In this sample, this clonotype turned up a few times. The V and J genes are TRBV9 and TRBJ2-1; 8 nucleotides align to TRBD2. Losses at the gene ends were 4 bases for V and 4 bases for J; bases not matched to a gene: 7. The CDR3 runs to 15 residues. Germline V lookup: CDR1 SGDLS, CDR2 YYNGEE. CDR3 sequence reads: CASSLSGRLYNEQFF. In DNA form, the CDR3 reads TGTGCCAGCAGCCTCAGCGGGAGACTTTACAATGAGCAGTTCTTC.

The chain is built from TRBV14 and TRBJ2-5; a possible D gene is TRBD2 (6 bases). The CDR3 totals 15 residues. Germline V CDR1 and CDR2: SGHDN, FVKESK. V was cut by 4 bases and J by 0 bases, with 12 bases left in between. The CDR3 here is CASSPGDFYQETQYF. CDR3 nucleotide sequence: TGTGCCAGCAGCCCCGGGGACTTCTACCAAGAGACCCAGTACTTC.